Sequencing of this T cell receptor (beta chain) was carried out in a study of patients and donors after allogeneic stem cell transplantation. J gave up 3 bases and V 4 bases, and 4 bases lay outside the gene matches. The CDR3 has 13 amino acids. The V gene's germline CDR1 is SGHDT and CDR2 YYEEEE. In TCRdb, the RT-PCR reads were re-called with MiXCR into one record per CDR3 protein. The sample consists of 900,000 to 1,000,000 distinct CDR3 sequences, roughly 17% of them appearing once. This clonotype was counted between two and nine times. This sequence originates from a human donor who was either an allogeneic HSCT recipient or a stem cell or donor lymphocyte infusion donor (not recorded which). It is not recorded whose cells these are; they may come from a transplant donor. The specimen was blood, either unsorted or a sorted T cell fraction (not recorded which). This rearrangement joins TRBV5-6 to TRBJ2-7; 7 bases align to TRBD2. Here the CDR3 reads CASSETSLYEQYF. For the CDR3, the DNA is TGTGCCAGCAGCGAGACTAGCCTCTACGAGCAGTACTTC. The full variable domain, rest sourced from reference TRBV5-6 and TRBJ2-7, is DAGVTQSPTHLIKTRGQQVTLRCSPKSGHDTVSWYQQALGQGPQFIFQYYEEEERQRGNFPDRFSGHQFPNYSSELNVNALLLGDSALYLCASSETSLYEQYFGPGTRLTVT.